This TCR beta chain was captured by sequencing in a study of blood T cell repertoires in COVID-19. The CDR3 has 14 residues. Trimming took off 4 bases at V and 0 bases at J, with 10 bases between the two ends. In germline, CDR1 is SGHRS, CDR2 YFSETQ. The assay was immunoSEQ multiplex PCR, and TCRdb's table has in-frame clones only and misses some. The profile covers 70,000 to 95,000 clones, with roughly 80% appearing a single time and over 9.5% taken by the ten largest. The specimen sequenced was peripheral blood. The sequence came from a woman aged 70-85 years with active or convalescent COVID-19. The chain is built from TRBV5-1 and TRBJ1-1; D is perhaps TRBD1 (6 bases). The CDR3 loop is CASSLDSMNTEAFF. The CDR3 DNA follows: TGCGCCAGCAGCCTGGACAGCATGAACACTGAAGCTTTCTTT.